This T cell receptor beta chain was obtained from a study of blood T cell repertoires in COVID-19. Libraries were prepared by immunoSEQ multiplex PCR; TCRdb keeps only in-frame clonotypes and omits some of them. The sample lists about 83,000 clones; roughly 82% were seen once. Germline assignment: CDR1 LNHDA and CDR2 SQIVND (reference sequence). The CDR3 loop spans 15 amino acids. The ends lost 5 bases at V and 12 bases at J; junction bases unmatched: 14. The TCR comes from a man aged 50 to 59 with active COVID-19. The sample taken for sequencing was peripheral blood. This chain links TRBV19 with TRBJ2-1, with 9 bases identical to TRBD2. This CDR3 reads CASSGGGGAKTRQFF. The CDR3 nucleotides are TGTGCCAGTAGTGGGGGCGGGGGGGCCAAAACCCGGCAGTTCTTC.